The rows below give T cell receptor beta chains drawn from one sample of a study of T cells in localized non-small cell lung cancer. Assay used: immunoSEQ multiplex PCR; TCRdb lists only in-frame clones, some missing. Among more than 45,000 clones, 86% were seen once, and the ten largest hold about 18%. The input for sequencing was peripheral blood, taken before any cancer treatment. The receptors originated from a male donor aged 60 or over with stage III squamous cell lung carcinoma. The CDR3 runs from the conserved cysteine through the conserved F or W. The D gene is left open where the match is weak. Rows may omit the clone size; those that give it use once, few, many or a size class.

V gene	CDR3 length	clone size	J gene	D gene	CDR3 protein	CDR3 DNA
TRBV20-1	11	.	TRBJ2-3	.	CSGQGRDTQYF	TGCAGTGGGCAGGGGCGGGATACGCAGTATTTT
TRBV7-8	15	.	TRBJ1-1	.	CASSAQTRVVTEAFF	TGTGCCAGCAGCGCCCAGACCAGGGTTGTGACTGAAGCTTTCTTT
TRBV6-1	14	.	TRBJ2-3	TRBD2	CASTSGGSGDTQYF	TGTGCCAGCACTAGCGGGGGGAGCGGAGATACGCAGTATTTT
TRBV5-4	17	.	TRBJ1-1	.	CASSVPQLTGKSTEAFF	TGTGCCAGCAGCGTACCGCAATTAACAGGGAAATCCACTGAAGCTTTCTTT
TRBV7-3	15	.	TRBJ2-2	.	CASSLRADYTGELFF	TGTGCCAGCAGCTTAAGGGCAGATTACACCGGGGAGCTGTTTTTT
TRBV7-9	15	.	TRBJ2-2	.	CASSFGPSNTGELFF	TGTGCCAGCAGCTTCGGACCATCGAACACCGGGGAGCTGTTTTTT
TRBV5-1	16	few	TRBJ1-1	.	CASSLEGPSRNTEAFF	TGCGCCAGCAGCTTGGAGGGGCCGTCACGGAACACTGAAGCTTTCTTT
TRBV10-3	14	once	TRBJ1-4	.	CAISPGTKGEKLFF	TGTGCCATCAGCCCCGGGACAAAAGGGGAAAAACTGTTTTTT
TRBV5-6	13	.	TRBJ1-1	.	CASSQKGVTEAFF	TGTGCCAGCAGCCAGAAGGGGGTCACTGAAGCTTTCTTT
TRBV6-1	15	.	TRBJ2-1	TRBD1	CASSPATQGVARQFF	TGTGCCAGCAGTCCTGCTACCCAGGGGGTCGCAAGGCAGTTCTTC
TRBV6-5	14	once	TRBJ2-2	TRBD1	CASKTAGGSGELFF	TGTGCCAGCAAGACCGCAGGGGGTTCCGGGGAGCTGTTTTTT
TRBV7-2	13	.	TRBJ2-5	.	CASSPRREETQYF	TGTGCCAGCAGTCCTAGGAGGGAAGAGACCCAGTACTTC
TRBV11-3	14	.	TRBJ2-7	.	CASSRQDGLYEQYF	TGTGCCAGCAGCCGACAAGACGGACTCTACGAGCAGTACTTC
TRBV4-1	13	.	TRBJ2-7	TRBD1	CASSETRTGTTYF	TGCGCCAGCAGCGAAACCCGGACAGGGACAACATACTTC
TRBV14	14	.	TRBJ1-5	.	CASSQGGGGWPQHF	TGTGCCAGCAGCCAAGGAGGCGGTGGTTGGCCCCAGCATTTT
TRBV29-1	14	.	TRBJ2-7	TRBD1	CSVDGQGPAYEQYF	TGCAGCGTTGACGGACAGGGGCCGGCCTACGAGCAGTACTTC
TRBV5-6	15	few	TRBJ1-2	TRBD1	CASSYLGQANYGYTF	TGTGCCAGCAGCTACTTGGGACAGGCTAACTATGGCTACACCTTC
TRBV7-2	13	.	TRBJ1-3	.	CASSLLQGNTIYF	TGTGCCAGCAGCTTACTACAAGGAAACACCATATATTTT
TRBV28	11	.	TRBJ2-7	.	CASSRTVEQYF	TGTGCCAGCAGCCGGACAGTCGAGCAGTACTTC
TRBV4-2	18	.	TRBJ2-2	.	CASSQEDSQGGRTGELFF	TGTGCCAGCAGCCAAGAGGACTCGCAAGGAGGGCGGACCGGGGAGCTGTTTTTT
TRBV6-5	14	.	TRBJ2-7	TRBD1	CASSIGTGGYEQYF	TGTGCCAGCAGTATAGGGACAGGGGGATACGAGCAGTACTTC
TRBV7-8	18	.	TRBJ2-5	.	CASSLGPGRAGAQETQYF	TGTGCCAGCAGCTTAGGTCCGGGTCGGGCAGGGGCCCAAGAGACCCAGTACTTC
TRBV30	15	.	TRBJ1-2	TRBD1	CAWSVPGQGHYGYTF	TGTGCCTGGAGTGTACCGGGACAGGGTCACTATGGCTACACCTTC
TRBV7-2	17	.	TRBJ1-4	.	CASSFFISPPKYEKLFF	TGTGCCAGCAGCTTTTTTATTAGCCCCCCCAAGTATGAAAAACTGTTTTTT
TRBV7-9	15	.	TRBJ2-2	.	CASSLKGTLTGELFF	TGTGCCAGCAGCTTAAAAGGGACTCTCACCGGGGAGCTGTTTTTT
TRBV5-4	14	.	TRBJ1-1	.	CASSLAIGQREAFF	TGTGCCAGCAGCTTGGCTATAGGGCAGCGGGAAGCTTTCTTT
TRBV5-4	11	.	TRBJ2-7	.	CASSLEYEQYF	TGTGCCAGCAGCTTGGAGTACGAGCAGTACTTC
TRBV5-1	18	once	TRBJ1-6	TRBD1	CASSFSGTGSSYNSPLHF	TGCGCCAGCAGCTTTTCCGGGACAGGGAGCTCCTATAATTCACCCCTCCACTTT
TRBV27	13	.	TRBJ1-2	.	CASSLGRLRGYTF	TGTGCCAGCAGTTTAGGACGGCTGAGGGGCTACACCTTC
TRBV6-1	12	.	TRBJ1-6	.	CAGAKGNSPLHF	TGTGCCGGCGCAAAGGGGAATTCACCCCTCCACTTT
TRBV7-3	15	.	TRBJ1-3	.	CASSLSGGIGNTIYF	TGTGCCAGCAGCCTCAGCGGAGGGATAGGGAACACCATATATTTT
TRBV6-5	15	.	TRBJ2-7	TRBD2	CASSLDSGRAYEQYF	TGTGCCAGCAGTTTGGATAGCGGGAGGGCCTACGAGCAGTACTTC
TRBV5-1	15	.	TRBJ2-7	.	CASSLEGVNLYEQYF	TGCGCCAGCAGCCTCGAGGGGGTTAATCTTTACGAGCAGTACTTC
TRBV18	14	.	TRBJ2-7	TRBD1	CASSSGTGGREQYF	TGTGCCAGCTCATCCGGGACAGGGGGTCGCGAGCAGTACTTC
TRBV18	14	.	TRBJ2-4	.	CASSPALAKNIQYF	TGTGCCAGCTCCCCAGCTCTAGCCAAAAACATTCAGTACTTC